A selection of T cell receptor beta chains follows, all from one sample in a study of cytomegalovirus exposure and HLA in healthy donors. Generated by immunoSEQ multiplex PCR, the TCRdb table keeps only in-frame clones and is missing some. The profile covers over 80,000 clones, with 82% appearing a single time and roughly 3.8% taken by the ten largest. Material: PBMCs. Receptors were obtained from a man between 50 and 59 years old in good health and CMV-seronegative. The CDR3 runs from the conserved cysteine through the conserved F or W. The D gene is left open where the match is weak. Size is stated for part of the rows, as once, few or many counts, or as a class when the clone is expanded.

- TRBJ2-1 TRBD2 TRBV5-6 TGTGCCAGCAGTCGCCCATCCGGGACTACAAGCTCCTACAATGAGCAGTTCTTC CASSRPSGTTSSYNEQFF
- TRBJ2-1 TRBD2 TRBV30 TGTGCCTGGAGTGTACTAGCGGGAGTCGTTTCCTACAATGAGCAGTTCTTC CAWSVLAGVVSYNEQFF
- TRBJ2-7 TRBD2 TRBV29-1 TGCAGCGTTGGCGGGAGTGTCTACGAGCAGTACTTC CSVGGSVYEQYF
- TRBJ2-1 - TRBV7-9 TGTTCCAGCAGCTTAGGCCACAGAACAAAAAAGAGCTCCTACAATGAGCAGTTCTTC CSSSLGHRTKKSSYNEQFF
- TRBJ2-7 TRBD2 TRBV11-2 TGTGCCAGCAGCTTAGAGGTTAGCGGGAGGGGTTACGAGCAGTACTTC CASSLEVSGRGYEQYF
many TRBJ2-1 TRBD2 TRBV4-1 TGCGCCAGCAGCCAAGCGGTTGCTAGCGGGAGGGCCATCAATGAGCAGTTCTTC CASSQAVASGRAINEQFF
few TRBJ2-4 TRBD1 TRBV5-6 TGTGCCAGCAGCTCGACAGGGTCCAAAAACATTCAGTACTTC CASSSTGSKNIQYF
- TRBJ2-5 - TRBV14 TGTGCCAGCAGCCACTTAGCGGTCCAAGAGACCCAGTACTTC CASSHLAVQETQYF
- TRBJ1-2 TRBD1 TRBV13 TGTGCCAGCAGCTTAGGCGGGACAGGAGTTTTCTATGGCTACACCTTC CASSLGGTGVFYGYTF
- TRBJ1-1 TRBD1 TRBV5-1 TGCGCCAGCAGCTTGGGACAGGGGCACACTGAAGCTTTCTTT CASSLGQGHTEAFF
- TRBJ2-5 TRBD1 TRBV5-8 TGTGCCAGCAGCATCCCGGGACAGGGGCGGCAGACCCAGTACTTC CASSIPGQGRQTQYF
once TRBJ2-3 - TRBV18 TGTGCCAGCTCACCAGTAGGAGGGACAGATACGCAGTATTTT CASSPVGGTDTQYF
- TRBJ2-7 - TRBV11-2 TGTGCCAGCAGCTTAGGAGGAGGATTCTACGAGCAGTACTTC CASSLGGGFYEQYF
- TRBJ2-2 - TRBV29-1 TGCAGCGTTTTTAGGCCAGGGGACACCGGGGAGCTGTTTTTT CSVFRPGDTGELFF
- TRBJ2-3 TRBD2 TRBV9 TGTGCCAGCAGCGTAGAGGGGACTAGCGGAGGTCGGGCAGATACGCAGTATTTT CASSVEGTSGGRADTQYF
- TRBJ2-5 TRBD2 TRBV14 TGTGCCAGCAGCCAAGATAGGTGGGGACTAGCGGGACGATCCGTGTACCAAGAGACCCAGTACTTC CASSQDRWGLAGRSVYQETQYF
- TRBJ2-5 TRBD1 TRBV28 TGTGCCAGCAGTTTCGGACAGGGAGAGACCCAGTACTTC CASSFGQGETQYF
- TRBJ2-2 TRBD1 TRBV10-3 TGTGCCACTTTTACAGGGGCCGGGGAGCTGTTTTTT CATFTGAGELFF
few TRBJ2-5 - TRBV5-1 TGCGCCAGCAGCCTCTGGACAGCCGTGGGAGAGACCCAGTACTTC CASSLWTAVGETQYF
- TRBJ2-1 TRBD2 TRBV19 TGTGCCAGTAGTATATGGACTAGCGGGAACAATGAGCAGTTCTTC CASSIWTSGNNEQFF
- TRBJ2-1 - TRBV28 TGTGCCAGCAGTTTAAGGAGTCTGCCCCCCTACAATGAGCAGTTCTTC CASSLRSLPPYNEQFF
- TRBJ2-7 - TRBV27 TGTGCCAGCAGTTTAACGCAGGGATCCTACGAGCAGTACTTC CASSLTQGSYEQYF
- TRBJ1-5 TRBD1 TRBV7-2 TGTGCCAGCAGCTTAGACAGGGGGGGCAATCAGCCCCAGCATTTT CASSLDRGGNQPQHF
- TRBJ1-2 - TRBV7-8 TGTGCCAGCAGTTCAGGGGAAGGCTACACCTTC CASSSGEGYTF
- TRBJ2-7 TRBD1 TRBV9 TGTGCCAGCAGCGTAGGGGACAGTACCTACGAGCAGTACTTC CASSVGDSTYEQYF
- TRBJ2-2 - TRBV28 TGTGCCAGCAGGGGGGCTGCCGGGGAGCTGTTTTTT CASRGAAGELFF
- TRBJ2-7 TRBD1 TRBV18 TGTGCCAGCTCACCAGGGACAGGGTTTGCCTACGAGCAGTACTTC CASSPGTGFAYEQYF
- TRBJ1-5 - TRBV10-3 TGTGCCATCAGTTCAGGGTATGGGAAGGAACAGCCCCAGCATTTT CAISSGYGKEQPQHF
- TRBJ1-2 TRBD1 TRBV19 TGTGCCAGTAGCCCCAGACAGGGGGGCGGCTATGGCTACACCTTC CASSPRQGGGYGYTF
- TRBJ2-3 TRBD2 TRBV11-2 TGTGCCAGCAGCTTAGAGTGGACTAGCGGGAGTGAAGATACGCAGTATTTT CASSLEWTSGSEDTQYF
- TRBJ1-5 - TRBV6-5 TGTGCCAGCAGTGGCAACAGGGAGAAGCCCCAGCATTTT CASSGNREKPQHF
- TRBJ2-3 - TRBV5-1 TGCGCCAGCAGCGCCGGGACTTTTAGCACAGATACGCAGTATTTT CASSAGTFSTDTQYF
- TRBJ1-5 - TRBV12-1 TGTGCCAGCACCCCCCTCCCGGCCGGGACAGTGGAAATCAATCAGCCCCAGCATTTT CASTPLPAGTVEINQPQHF
- TRBJ2-5 - TRBV20-1 TGCAGTGCTTTTCTAGAGACCCAGTACTTC CSAFLETQYF
- TRBJ2-7 TRBD1 TRBV27 TGTGCCAGCAGTTTTGACAGGGGTAACGAGCAGTACTTC CASSFDRGNEQYF
- TRBJ2-7 - TRBV19 TGTGCCAGTAGTACAAAGCCATACGAGCAGTACTTC CASSTKPYEQYF
- TRBJ2-7 TRBD2 TRBV11-1 TGTGCCAGCAGCTTAAGGAGGGAGGGCCGCGGTAGGCCACTTTACGAGCAGTACTTC CASSLRREGRGRPLYEQYF
- TRBJ2-4 - TRBV7-2 TGTGCCAGCAGCGTCGGGCTCACGGGGAACATTCAGTACTTC CASSVGLTGNIQYF
- TRBJ1-3 - TRBV6-5 TGTGCCAGCAGTTACTCACAGGGATATGGAAACACCATATATTTT CASSYSQGYGNTIYF
- TRBJ2-1 TRBD1 TRBV5-1 TGCGCCAGCAGCTTGGCTGGGGAGACAGGGACGGGTGAGCAGTTCTTC CASSLAGETGTGEQFF
- TRBJ2-3 TRBD2 TRBV13 TGTGCCACAAGCGGGGCCAGGACAGATACGCAGTATTTT CATSGARTDTQYF
once TRBJ1-1 - TRBV29-1 TGCAGCGTTGCGTGGAGGAACACTGAAGCTTTCTTT CSVAWRNTEAFF
- TRBJ2-5 - TRBV6-6 TGTGCCAGCAGTTACTCGACAGTTGTTTTAGAGACCCAGTACTTC CASSYSTVVLETQYF
- TRBJ1-2 TRBD1 TRBV28 TGTGCCAGCAGTTCCTCGGGGGGGACAGGGTTCTATGGCTACACCTTC CASSSSGGTGFYGYTF
- TRBJ1-1 - TRBV11-2 TGTGCCAGCAGCCGAGGGTTTGCGGCTGAAGCTTTCTTT CASSRGFAAEAFF
- TRBJ2-3 - TRBV4-1 TGCGCCAGCAGCCAAGGGCAGAAGACAGATACGCAGTATTTT CASSQGQKTDTQYF
- TRBJ1-2 TRBD1 TRBV29-1 TGCAGCGTATTCGGACAGGAAGGCTACACCTTC CSVFGQEGYTF
once TRBJ2-3 TRBD2 TRBV10-1 TGCGCCAGCAGAGCGGGATCCACAGATACGCAGTATTTT CASRAGSTDTQYF
- TRBJ2-2 - TRBV4-3 TGCGCCAGCAGACCGGGACATAAGTCCGGGGAGCTGTTTTTT CASRPGHKSGELFF
- TRBJ1-1 TRBD1 TRBV28 TGTGCCAGCAGTTTAGAGGTGAGAGGGGGCGGCACTGAAGCTTTCTTT CASSLEVRGGGTEAFF